Below are 19 T cell receptor beta chains sequenced from a single sample in a study of blood T cell repertoires in COVID-19. Profiling relied on immunoSEQ multiplex PCR, and the TCRdb table lists in-frame clones only, not all of them. This sample has a few hundred thousand clones, with 65% to 85% found just once. The sample consisted of peripheral blood. The receptors derive from a woman aged 50 to 65 with acute or convalescent COVID-19.

The chain links TRBV6-5 to TRBJ2-1, with D possibly TRBD2 on 5 matching bases. The CDR3 contains 14 residues. V lost 2 bases to trimming and J lost 2 bases, with 7 bases between them. CDR1 is MNHEY and CDR2 is SVGAGI in the germline V gene. This CDR3 reads CASSYSGAYNEQFF. CDR3 coding DNA: TGTGCCAGCAGTTACAGCGGCGCCTACAATGAGCAGTTCTTC.

This sequence joins TRBV11-2 and TRBJ2-6, with TRBD1 identical over 9 bases. J was trimmed by 1 base and V by 3 bases; bases with no gene match: 1. Per the germline V gene, CDR1 is SGHAT and CDR2 is FQNNGV. This CDR3 is built from 16 residues. This chain's CDR3 is CASSLTGGSGANVLTF. CDR3 nucleotides: TGTGCCAGCAGCTTGACAGGGGGATCTGGGGCCAACGTCCTGACTTTC.

The CDR3 spells CASSLDGIGGYTF. In DNA, the CDR3 is TGCGCCAGCAGCTTGGACGGAATCGGGGGCTACACCTTC. The rearrangement uses TRBV5-1 and TRBJ1-2; no clear D. Germline CDR1 reads SGHRS; CDR2 reads YFSETQ. The CDR3 length is 13 residues. V lost 0 bases and J 8 bases, leaving 11 bases between the germline ends.

This clone was found once. The chain is built from TRBV7-8 and TRBJ2-4, with 7 bases fitting TRBD2. The germline CDR1 and CDR2 sequences are SGHVS and FQNEAQ. The junction had 9 bases not matched to a gene; V was cut back by 3 bases and J by 1 base. The CDR3 loop spans 17 amino acids. DNA for the CDR3: TGTGCCAGCAGCTTTCTGGGAGGGAGTTCCGCCAAAAACATTCAGTACTTC. Amino acid sequence: CASSFLGGSSAKNIQYF.

CDR3: CASSLGKTGGYTF. Written as DNA, the CDR3 is TGTGCCAGCAGCTTAGGCAAGACAGGGGGCTACACCTTC. The rearrangement links TRBV13 to TRBJ1-2; 7 bases align to TRBD1. Germline assignment: CDR1 PRHDT and CDR2 FYEKMQ (reference sequence). With 0 bases clipped from V and 8 bases from J, the junction kept 3 bases outside the gene matches. The CDR3 is 13 amino acids.

Turning to this clone: Other DNA sequences in this sample translate to the same CDR3. The chain links TRBV2 to TRBJ1-1; weak D call: TRBD1 (5 bases). The V and J ends lost 0 bases and 5 bases respectively, with 10 bases between them. Germline CDR1 reads SNHLY; CDR2 reads FYNNEI. CDR3 length: 14 residues. CDR3 protein: CASSEAQGWTEAFF. The DNA for the CDR3 is TGTGCCAGCAGTGAAGCGCAGGGTTGGACTGAAGCTTTCTTT.

The chain is built from TRBV25-1 and TRBJ2-7, with 8 bases matching TRBD1. Germline V lookup: CDR1 MGHDK, CDR2 SYGVNS. This CDR3 is built from 14 residues. The V gene end was trimmed by 3 bases and the J gene end by 4 bases; junction bases not matched to a gene: 5. In DNA form, the CDR3 reads TGTGCCAGCAGTGATAGAAACAGGGGGTACGAGCAGTACGTC. This translates into CASSDRNRGYEQYV.

The chain links TRBV27 to TRBJ1-2; 7 bases line up with TRBD1. With 5 bases clipped from V and 8 bases from J, the junction kept 14 bases outside the gene matches. Per germline, CDR1 MNHEY and CDR2 SMNVEV (reference sequence). CDR3 size: 15 residues. The DNA of the CDR3 is TGTGCCAGCAGTCAAACCTCGACAGGGTTGATGGGCTACACCTTC. Translating it yields CASSQTSTGLMGYTF.

The table lists this clone with a few counts. The chain joins TRBV21-1 to TRBJ2-6; the D call in the table, TRBD1, was not verified against the DNA. TRBV21-1 constitutes a pseudogene. This CDR3 spans 16 amino acids. The CDR3 here is CASSSHRGTGANVLTF. Here the CDR3 DNA reads TGTGCCAGCAGCTCGCACAGGGGCACCGGGGCCAACGTCCTGACTTTC.

As regards this clone: Germline is not matched at one junction end, which may reflect a read error. The chain joins TRBV6-4 to TRBJ2-1, with D perhaps TRBD2 (5 bases). This CDR3 contains 11 residues. Germline V gene data show CDR1 as MRHNA and CDR2 as SNTAGT. The CDR3 coding sequence is TGTGCCAGCAGTGCCGGGGTCTTAACGGTCTTC. It translates to CASSAGVLTVF.

This clone occurred a few times. This chain connects TRBV6-6 to TRBJ2-1; 9 nucleotides match TRBD1. The CDR3 totals 14 residues. The germline V gene encodes CDR1 MNHNY and CDR2 SVGAGI (reference sequence). V shed 3 bases, J shed 7 bases, and the junction held 4 bases outside the gene matches. This CDR3 reads CASSYPDRGNEQFF. The CDR3 region has the DNA TGTGCCAGCAGTTATCCGGACAGGGGTAATGAGCAGTTCTTC.

V is TRBV19 and J is TRBJ2-2; TRBD2 matches 11 bases. The CDR3 spans 16 residues. The V gene end was trimmed by 5 bases and the J gene end by 4 bases; junction bases not matched to a gene: 6. Germline V gene data show CDR1 as LNHDA and CDR2 as SQIVND (reference sequence). CDR3: CASSSIAGGSTGELFF. The CDR3 DNA is TGTGCCAGTAGTTCCATAGCGGGAGGGAGCACCGGGGAGCTGTTTTTT.

The chain carries TRBV13 and TRBJ2-2, with 7 bases fitting TRBD1. Germline V CDR1 and CDR2: PRHDT, FYEKMQ (reference sequence). With V trimmed by 5 bases and J by 1 base, 4 bases remained unmatched. This CDR3 has 15 amino acids. In DNA form, the CDR3 reads TGTGCCAGCAGCCGGGACAGCGAGAACACCGGGGAGCTGTTTTTT. Amino acids: CASSRDSENTGELFF.

This chain joins TRBV6-5 and TRBJ1-1; D is perhaps TRBD1 (6 bases). V lost 4 bases and J 5 bases, leaving 14 bases between the germline ends. This CDR3 has 14 amino acids. CDR1 and CDR2 (germline): MNHEY, SVGAGI. This CDR3 reads CASSLGGGGTEAFF. Written as DNA, the CDR3 is TGTGCCAGCAGTTTAGGGGGTGGTGGAACTGAAGCTTTCTTT.

The CDR3 nucleotides read TGTGCCAGCAGCTTAGGGGAGGGACCGAACACTGAAGCTTTCTTT. Protein sequence: CASSLGEGPNTEAFF. The chain recombines TRBV7-6 with TRBJ1-1, with D tentatively TRBD1 (5 bases). Between the trimmed V and J ends, which lost 1 base and 1 base, there was a span of 10 bases. CDR3 size: 15 residues. CDR1 SGHVS and CDR2 FNYEAQ come from the germline V gene.

The genes are TRBV10-3 and TRBJ2-7; TRBD2 might be the D (5 bases). Germline V lookup: CDR1 ENHRY, CDR2 SYGVKD. V was cut by 7 bases and J by 6 bases, with 16 bases left in between. The CDR3 length is 13 residues. The CDR3 DNA reads as TGTGCCATCACCCCGTCGGGGTCGGTCGAGCAGTACTTC. It encodes CAITPSGSVEQYF.

This CDR3 is CASSHTGETGELFF. The CDR3, as DNA: TGTGCCAGTAGTCATACAGGGGAAACCGGGGAGCTGTTTTTT. V is TRBV19 and J is TRBJ2-2, with TRBD1 matching 7 bases. CDR3 length equals 14 residues. Losses at the gene ends were 5 bases for V and 5 bases for J; bases not matched to a gene: 5. In germline, CDR1 is LNHDA, CDR2 SQIVND (reference sequence).

This chain joins TRBV30 and TRBJ2-4; D remains unclear. The CDR3 is made up of 14 amino acids. Germline V gene sequence: CDR1 GTSNPN, CDR2 SVGIG (reference sequence). The V gene lost 0 bases and the J gene lost 0 bases, with 6 bases spanning the gap. Here the CDR3 reads CAWSVSLAKNIQYF. The DNA of the CDR3 is TGTGCCTGGAGTGTATCCCTAGCCAAAAACATTCAGTACTTC.

This clone was seen a single time. The rearrangement uses TRBV5-1 and TRBJ2-1; TRBD2 might be the D (6 bases). This CDR3 spans 16 amino acids. Germline loops: CDR1 SGHRS, CDR2 YFSETQ. The V end was cut by 0 bases, the J end by 2 bases, with 12 bases between. CDR3 residues: CASSLGASVAYNEQFF. The CDR3 region has the DNA TGCGCCAGCAGCTTGGGCGCTAGCGTAGCCTACAATGAGCAGTTCTTC. Looking up the rest from reference TRBV5-1 and TRBJ2-1 gives the full variable domain: KAGVTQTPRYLIKTRGQQVTLSCSPISGHRSVSWYQQTPGQGLQFLFEYFSETQRNKGNFPGRFSGRQFSNSRSEMNVSTLELGDSALYLCASSLGASVAYNEQFFGPGTRLTVL.